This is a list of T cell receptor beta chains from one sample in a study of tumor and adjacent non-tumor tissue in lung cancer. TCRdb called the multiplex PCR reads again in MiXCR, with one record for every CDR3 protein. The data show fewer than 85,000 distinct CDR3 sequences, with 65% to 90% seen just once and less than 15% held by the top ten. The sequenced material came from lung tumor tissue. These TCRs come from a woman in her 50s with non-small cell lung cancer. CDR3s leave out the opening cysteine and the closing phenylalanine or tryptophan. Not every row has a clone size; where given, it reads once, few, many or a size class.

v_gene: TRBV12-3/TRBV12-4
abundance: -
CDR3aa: ISSSSSNSPLH

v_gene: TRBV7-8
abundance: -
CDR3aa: ASNGEIGTSVYEQY

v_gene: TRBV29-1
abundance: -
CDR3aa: SVGGLTNQPQH

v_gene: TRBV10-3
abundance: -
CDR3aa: AVRTPGQGSTEAF

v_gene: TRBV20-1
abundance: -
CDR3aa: NARDIDVGGLAKYNELF

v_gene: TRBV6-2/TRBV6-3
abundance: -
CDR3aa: ACRCGSSGNTIY

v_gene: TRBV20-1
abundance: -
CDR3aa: SATRGLEGWPYNEQF

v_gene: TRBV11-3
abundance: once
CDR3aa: ARSVDWNNEQF

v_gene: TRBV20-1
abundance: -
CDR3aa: STRLENEQF

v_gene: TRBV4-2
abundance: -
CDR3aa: ASSQGHDAGRAYNEQS

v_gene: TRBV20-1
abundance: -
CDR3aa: SARHANRLAGRTDTQH

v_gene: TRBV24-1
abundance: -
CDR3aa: AASDTGGAGGNEQF

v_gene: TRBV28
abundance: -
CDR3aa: VSSSPGIGYDEQY

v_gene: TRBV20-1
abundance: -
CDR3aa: SARAGLQETHC

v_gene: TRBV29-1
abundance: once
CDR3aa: SDVLVHGYT

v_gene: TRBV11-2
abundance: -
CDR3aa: ASSLTRTKYCNT

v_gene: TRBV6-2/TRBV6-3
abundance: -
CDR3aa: ASSYDTTGVEIIEKLF

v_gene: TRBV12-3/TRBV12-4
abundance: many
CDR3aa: ASSLGSNTEAF

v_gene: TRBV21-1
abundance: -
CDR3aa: ASSKGRSNGMNTEAF

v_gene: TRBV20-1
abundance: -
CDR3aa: SASYKYYGYT

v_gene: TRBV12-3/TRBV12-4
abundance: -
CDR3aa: VSSVLTTGVEQY

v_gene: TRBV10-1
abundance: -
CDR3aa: AGSPDGNTQY

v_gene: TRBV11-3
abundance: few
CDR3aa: GSSKSGGETQY

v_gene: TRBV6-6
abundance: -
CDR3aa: ASRSPGRGSEAF

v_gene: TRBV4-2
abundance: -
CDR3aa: ASSQDGTGELS

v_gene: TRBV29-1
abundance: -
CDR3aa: SGRVRTNIGELF

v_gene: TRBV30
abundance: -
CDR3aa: ASTGTGGFYKQF

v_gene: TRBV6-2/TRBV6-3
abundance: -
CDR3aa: ASSLNRDRTSYEQY

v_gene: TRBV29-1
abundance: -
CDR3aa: SVVGITYSEQL

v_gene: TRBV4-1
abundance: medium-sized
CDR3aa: ASSHPLRGDEQY

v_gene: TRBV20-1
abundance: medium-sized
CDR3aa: SAPSGRSSSYNEQF

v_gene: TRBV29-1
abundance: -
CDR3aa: SAEDSPYNEQF

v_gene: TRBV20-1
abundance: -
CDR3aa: SVTSVHSYEQY

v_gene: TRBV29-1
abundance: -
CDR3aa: SVGTGVTNTEPF

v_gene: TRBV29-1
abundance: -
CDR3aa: SVDSGSYSGYTIY

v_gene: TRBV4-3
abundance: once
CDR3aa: ASSQTSVSNSYNEQL

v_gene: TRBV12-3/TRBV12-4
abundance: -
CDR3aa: ARRRTNSYNEQF

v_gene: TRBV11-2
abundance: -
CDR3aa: ASNSAVASTDTQY

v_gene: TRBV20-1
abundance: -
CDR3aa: NAKAGREQF

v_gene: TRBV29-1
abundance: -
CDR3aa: SIDLAGEQETQY

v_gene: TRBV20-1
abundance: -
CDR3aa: SARTPGLAGVSDTHY

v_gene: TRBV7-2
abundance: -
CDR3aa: ASSMSGYNEQF

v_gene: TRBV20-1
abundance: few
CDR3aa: SAPSGRSSSHNEQF

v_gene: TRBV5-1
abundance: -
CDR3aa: ASSLNPRDRTNTEAF

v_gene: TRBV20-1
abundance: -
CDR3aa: SAREFAGGPYELY

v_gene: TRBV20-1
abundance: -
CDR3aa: SAEPGPDNELF

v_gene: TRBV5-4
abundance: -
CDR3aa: ATSPALTNGSLEQY

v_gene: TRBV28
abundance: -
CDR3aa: ASSLSGCLTEAF

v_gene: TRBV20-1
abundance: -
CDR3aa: SARVSTVLKEQY

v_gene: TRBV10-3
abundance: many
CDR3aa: AISATSQTSGANVLT

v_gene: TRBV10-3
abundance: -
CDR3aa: TISESMGGRTATRELF

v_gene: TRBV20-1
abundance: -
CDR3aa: NTPGTSGSEQY